The count of the clone carrying this TCR beta chain is one. The V end was cut by 1 base, the J end by 4 bases, with 17 bases between. In germline, CDR1 is SGHTA, CDR2 FQGNSA. This CDR3 has 16 residues. This entry is derived from a study of control samples from healthy donors and cancer patients. Here immunoSEQ multiplex PCR was the method, and the copy in TCRdb shows in-frame clones only, minus some. The sample lists 100,000 to 150,000 clones, over 75% occurring once. This sequence was found in a man aged 35 to 55 in good health. Sequencing was done on a sample of blood. V is TRBV7-2 and J is TRBJ2-7; TRBD1 is a possible D gene (5 bases). The chain's CDR3 is CASSLDPGRVIYEQYF. As DNA, the CDR3 is TGTGCCAGCAGCTTAGATCCAGGCAGGGTGATTTACGAGCAGTACTTC.